This TCR beta chain was found in a study of T cell responses to AZD1222 COVID-19 vaccine (dated by TCRdb to 2020 to 2023). Regarding the complete study: A total of 233 trial participants underwent TCR sequencing, of whom around 210 had received two doses of AZD1222 and about 25 had received two doses of the MenACWY control vaccine. Enrollment into the trials was organized by age into subgroups of 18-55, 56-69 and 70-plus years, and those subgroups contained about 160, 30 and 59 TCR-sequenced participants, respectively. The research as a whole found: After two AZD1222 doses, spike-specific TCR breadth and depth were significantly higher than at day 0 and than in MenACWY recipients. Most participants were white British and females outnumbered males, and the authors suggested that clonal diversity may have been underestimated. No day 14 peak-response samples were available, so repertoires were characterized only after the peak T cell response. Reportedly, almost half of the unique spike-specific TCRs recognized epitopes lying outside the regions that are mutated in the B.1.351 and B.1.1.7 variants. The vaccine-associated CD4 TCRs covered the entire spike protein, and the dominant responses fell in regions 160-218 and 743-854. Only five or six AZD1222 recipients were SARS-CoV-2 seropositive at baseline, limiting conclusions about previously exposed vaccinees. In the small 56-69-year group, the increase in depth fell short of significance, most likely because of low power.

Read against the paper, the sample's time point label means: about 28 days (+/-7) after the second vaccine dose. Because spike-specific TCR depth and breadth did not differ between the two schedules, AZD1222 recipients who got a second dose at roughly 4 weeks were pooled with those who got a second dose at roughly 12 weeks. The vaccinee samples were drawn from two UK trials, COV001 and COV002, one of which was a single-blind randomized controlled phase 2/3 trial testing AZD1222 (ChAdOx1 nCoV-19) in healthy adults. For TCRbeta chain sequencing, PBMC samples from trial participants were taken at day 0 and at day 28 after the second dose. In the germline V gene, CDR1 corresponds to SGHDT and CDR2 to YYEEEE. From its cysteine to its phenylalanine, the CDR3 spans 14 amino acids. Just the 42-base CDR3 DNA is kept, in frame starting at base 1. V was cut back by 0 bases and J by 2 bases, leaving a gap of 9 bases between them.

The CDR3 regions of human TCRbeta chains were analyzed by immunosequencing. The original pipeline was this. TCRs in the repertoires were compared against a reference library of SARS-CoV-2-specific TCRs that had been generated with the MIRA antigen-specificity platform. Breadth was defined as the fraction of unique TCRs that were SARS-CoV-2-associated. Depth was defined as the fraction of total T cells that were SARS-CoV-2-associated. Using the MIRA data, every spike-specific TCR was mapped to the spike region that the TCR reacted to and assigned to either a CD4 or a CD8 class. Log10-transformed breadth and depth values were compared by one-way ANOVA with Sidak's multiple comparisons tests. TCRdb carries this immuneACCESS record with in-frame sequences only. Its versions omit some clonotypes, under half of them owing to an unresolved V gene in the studies checked, with the rest unexplained. The V and J calls and clone size come from that table; D and trimming were worked out from the DNA. In all, the sample holds 150,000 or so clones, and 90% to 95% of those were seen once. The ten biggest clones cover more than 1.3% of the sample.

Details on this clone: Which antigen it targets is not known. No per-base quality is available; no much larger clone lies one base away.

The clonotype comes from an adult who received the AZD1222 COVID-19 vaccine. The specimen was peripheral blood, collected 28 days after the second AZD1222 dose. This receptor chain uses TRBV5-6 and TRBJ2-7; the D gene cannot be named for sure. The DNA sequence is TGTGCCAGCAGCTTGGGCAGCTTACCCTACGAGCAGTACTTC. The resulting protein is CASSLGSLPYEQYF.